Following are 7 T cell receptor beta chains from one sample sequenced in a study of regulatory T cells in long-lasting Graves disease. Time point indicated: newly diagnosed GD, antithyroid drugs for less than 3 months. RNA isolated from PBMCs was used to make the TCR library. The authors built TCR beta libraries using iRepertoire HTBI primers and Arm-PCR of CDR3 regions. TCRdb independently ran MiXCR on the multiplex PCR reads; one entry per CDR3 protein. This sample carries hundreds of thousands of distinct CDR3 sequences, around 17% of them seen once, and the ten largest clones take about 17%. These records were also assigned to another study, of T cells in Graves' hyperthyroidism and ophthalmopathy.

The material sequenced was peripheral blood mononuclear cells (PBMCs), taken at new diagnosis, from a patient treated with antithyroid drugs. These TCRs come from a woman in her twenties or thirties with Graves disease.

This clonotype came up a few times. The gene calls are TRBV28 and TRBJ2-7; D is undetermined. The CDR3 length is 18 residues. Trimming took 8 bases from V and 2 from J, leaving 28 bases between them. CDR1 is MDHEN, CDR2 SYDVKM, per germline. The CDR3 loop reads CASSPGTSPGSPPYEQYF. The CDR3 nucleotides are TGTGCCAGCTCACCAGGCACGTCCCCCGGCAGTCCGCCCTACGAGCAGTACTTC.

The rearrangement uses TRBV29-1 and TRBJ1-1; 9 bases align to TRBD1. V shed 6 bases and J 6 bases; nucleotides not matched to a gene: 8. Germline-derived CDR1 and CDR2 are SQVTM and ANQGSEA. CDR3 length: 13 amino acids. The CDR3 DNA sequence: TGCAGCGTCCGGCCCAGACAGGGGGCTGAAGCTTTCTTT. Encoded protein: CSVRPRQGAEAFF.

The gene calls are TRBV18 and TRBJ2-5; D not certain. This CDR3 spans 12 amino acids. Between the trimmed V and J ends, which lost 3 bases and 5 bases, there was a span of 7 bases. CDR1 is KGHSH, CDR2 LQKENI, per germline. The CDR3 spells CASSPGPETQYF. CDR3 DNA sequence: TGTGCCAGCTCACCCGGTCCGGAGACCCAGTACTTC.

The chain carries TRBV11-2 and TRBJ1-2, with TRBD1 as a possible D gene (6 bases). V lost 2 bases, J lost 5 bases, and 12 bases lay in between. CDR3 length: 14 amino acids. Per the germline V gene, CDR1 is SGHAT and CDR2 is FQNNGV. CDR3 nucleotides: TGTGCCAGCAGCTTAAGGGGGGGGTCTTATGGCTACACCTTC. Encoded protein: CASSLRGGSYGYTF.

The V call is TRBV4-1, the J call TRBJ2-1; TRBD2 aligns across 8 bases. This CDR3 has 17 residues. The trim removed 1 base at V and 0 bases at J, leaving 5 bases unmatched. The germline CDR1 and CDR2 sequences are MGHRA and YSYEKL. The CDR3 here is CASSQVEAGGSYNEQFF. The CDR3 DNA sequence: TGCGCCAGCAGCCAAGTGGAGGCGGGGGGCTCCTACAATGAGCAGTTCTTC.

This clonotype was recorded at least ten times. The chain's CDR3 is CASSLGTGGNQPQHF. The CDR3 DNA reads TGTGCCAGCAGCTTAGGGACAGGCGGCAATCAGCCCCAGCATTTT. The chain combines TRBV28 with TRBJ1-5; 8 bases align to TRBD1. The CDR3 length is 15 residues. Germline CDR1 reads MDHEN; CDR2 reads SYDVKM. Trimming removed 6 bases from V and 2 bases from J; junction bases left unmatched: 6.

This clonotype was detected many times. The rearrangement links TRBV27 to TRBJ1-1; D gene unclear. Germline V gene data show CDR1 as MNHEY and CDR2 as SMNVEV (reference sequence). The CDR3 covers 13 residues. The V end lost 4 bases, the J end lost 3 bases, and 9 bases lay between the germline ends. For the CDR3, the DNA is TGTGCCAGCAGTTACTCGGCCCACACTGAAGCTTTCTTT. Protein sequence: CASSYSAHTEAFF.